The clone carrying this TCR beta chain was counted only a few times. The antigen is unknown. A much larger clone is a single base away; this may be a read error. Axillary draining lymph nodes of breast cancer patients supplied the node samples. MiXCR, run by TCRdb on the multiplex PCR reads, gives a single entry per CDR3 protein. The table lists about 200,000 distinct CDR3 sequences, around a third of them singletons. The data are from a study of breast tumors, draining lymph nodes, adjacent tissues. Points from the study as a whole: Tumors had less TCR diversity than lymph nodes, more than nontumor tissue. The lymph node origin of tumor T cells was framed as consistent with a hypothesis, not demonstrated.

The sequence was obtained from a female donor with breast cancer. Some clones in this sample may be carry-over from other donors' samples. Sequencing was performed on axillary lymph node tissue.

As DNA, the CDR3 is TGCAGTGCTAGCCCCACCACCAATGAGCCGTTCTTC. It specifies CSASPTTNEPFF. The chain is built from TRBV20-1 and TRBJ2-1; D gene ambiguous. Germline V gene lookup returns CDR1 DFQATT and CDR2 SNEGSKA (reference sequence). CDR3 length: 12 residues.